The table lists the clone carrying this T cell receptor beta chain with a few counts. What it binds is unknown. CDR3 length: 16 residues. Trimming removed 0 bases at V and 4 bases at J, with 16 bases between. Per germline, CDR1 MGHRA and CDR2 YSYEKL. The data originate from a study of T cell repertoires in cytomegalovirus infection. The study's findings and limits: Dominant in the ex vivo response were TCR beta clonotypes restricted by HLA-C and specific for CMV.

One entry per CDR3 protein results from TCRdb running MiXCR on the reads. The data show approximately 1,000,000 distinct CDR3 sequences, about a third seen once. This clonotype was sampled from a human donor in good health (CMV status not recorded). Some clones in this sample may be carry-over from other donors' samples. The chain employs TRBV4-1 and TRBJ2-7; perhaps TRBD2 as D (6 bases). Sequencing was performed on cultured CD8+ T cells from PBMCs, taken from culture after CMV antigen stimulation. The CDR3 sequence is CASSQDFREVFYEQYF. The CDR3 DNA follows: TGCGCCAGCAGCCAAGATTTCAGGGAGGTTTTTTACGAGCAGTACTTC.